The 21 T cell receptor beta chains listed next were all sequenced from one sample in a study of PD-1 blockade in mismatch repair-deficient tumors. Profiled with immunoSEQ multiplex PCR; TCRdb holds only in-frame clones, not every one. The top ten hold around 3.9% of the sample, which has 38,000 or so clones, around 84% seen once. Sample: peripheral blood, taken 76 weeks after starting pembrolizumab. The receptors derive from an adult with mismatch repair-deficient cancer.

The chain recombines TRBV6-6 with TRBJ1-4, with no clear D. Germline loops: CDR1 MNHNY, CDR2 SVGAGI (reference sequence). V lost 7 bases, J lost 5 bases, and 8 bases lay in between. CDR3 length: 12 residues. The CDR3 protein is CASKAPNEKLFF. The DNA for the CDR3 is TGTGCCAGCAAGGCTCCCAATGAAAAACTGTTTTTT.

V and J are TRBV11-2 and TRBJ2-1; the D is unclear. The CDR3 is 15 amino acids. The V gene lost 2 bases and the J gene lost 0 bases, with 8 bases spanning the gap. In germline, CDR1 is SGHAT, CDR2 FQNNGV. The CDR3 coding sequence is TGTGCCAGCAGCTTATCAAGAGACTCCTACAATGAGCAGTTCTTC. It codes for CASSLSRDSYNEQFF.

The V gene is TRBV5-4, the J gene TRBJ1-1; weak D call: TRBD1 (5 bases). This CDR3 is built from 14 residues. Germline V gene lookup returns CDR1 SGHNT and CDR2 YYREEE (reference sequence). V was shortened by 5 bases and J by 3 bases, with 14 bases between the two germline ends. CDR3 region: CASSQGGRDTEAFF. CDR3 bases: TGTGCCAGCAGTCAGGGAGGGAGGGACACTGAAGCTTTCTTT.

This chain uses TRBV4-1 with TRBJ1-2; D might be TRBD1 (5 bases). This CDR3 comprises 14 residues. The V and J ends lost 2 bases and 4 bases respectively, with 11 bases between them. The germline V gene encodes CDR1 MGHRA and CDR2 YSYEKL. CDR3 DNA: TGCGCCAGCAGCCAACCCAGGGACGTCTATGGCTACACCTTC. Translated: CASSQPRDVYGYTF.

The sample holds one count of this clone. The chain combines TRBV7-6 with TRBJ2-6; TRBD2 matches at 8 bases. Looked up from germline, CDR1 is SGHVS and CDR2 is FNYEAQ. Trimming at V came to 1 base and at J to 2 bases, leaving 7 bases not matched to a gene. The CDR3 extends over 18 amino acids. DNA of the CDR3: TGTGCCAGCAGCTTAGTATCGCCGGGAGGGACTGGGGCCAACGTCCTGACTTTC. Residues: CASSLVSPGGTGANVLTF. Looking up the rest from reference TRBV7-6 and TRBJ2-6 gives the full variable domain: GAGVSQSPRYKVTKRGQDVALRCDPISGHVSLYWYRQALGQGPEFLTYFNYEAQQDKSGLPNDRFSAERPEGSISTLTIQRTEQRDSAMYRCASSLVSPGGTGANVLTFGAGSRLTVL.

The chain has TRBV5-1 and TRBJ2-1; TRBD2 matches 9 bases. Germline V CDR1 and CDR2: SGHRS, YFSETQ. The CDR3 spans 16 residues. Trimming took 3 bases from V and 4 from J; bases not matched to a gene: 8. CDR3 protein: CASSSRRAGGYNEQFF. The CDR3 bases are TGCGCCAGCAGCTCCAGGAGGGCGGGAGGGTACAATGAGCAGTTCTTC. Using reference TRBV5-1 and TRBJ2-1 for the parts outside the CDR3, the full variable domain is KAGVTQTPRYLIKTRGQQVTLSCSPISGHRSVSWYQQTPGQGLQFLFEYFSETQRNKGNFPGRFSGRQFSNSRSEMNVSTLELGDSALYLCASSSRRAGGYNEQFFGPGTRLTVL.

V and J are TRBV9 and TRBJ2-5; tentative D call: TRBD2 (5 bases). Trimming left V 3 bases short and J 1 base short, with 13 bases between. The CDR3 loop spans 15 amino acids. Germline V gives CDR1 SGDLS, CDR2 YYNGEE. The CDR3 DNA reads as TGTGCCAGCAGCGGTTTTGGAGGTTTCCAAGAGACCCAGTACTTC. Protein: CASSGFGGFQETQYF.

CDR3 nucleotide sequence: TGTGCCAGCAGCGTAAGTGGAGTCCCAAATGAAAAACTGTTTTTT. It translates to CASSVSGVPNEKLFF. The chain carries TRBV9 and TRBJ1-4; D ambiguous. The CDR3 consists of 15 residues. V was clipped by 1 base and J by 5 bases, with 12 bases between them. The germline V gene encodes CDR1 SGDLS and CDR2 YYNGEE.

The V and J genes are TRBV19 and TRBJ2-3; 10 bases agree with TRBD2. Germline CDR1 is LNHDA and CDR2 is SQIVND (reference sequence). J lost 2 bases, V lost 1 base, and 6 bases had no gene match. The CDR3 totals 17 residues. Here the CDR3 DNA reads TGTGCCAGTAGTATAGTCGGACTAGCGGACAACACAGATACGCAGTATTTT. Translated, it gives CASSIVGLADNTDTQYF.

This chain joins TRBV7-2 and TRBJ1-4; TRBD1 might be the D (5 bases). This CDR3 has 15 amino acids. Germline lookup yields CDR1 SGHTA and CDR2 FQGNSA. With 6 bases removed from V and 0 bases from J, the gap between germline ends came to 11 bases. In DNA form, the CDR3 reads TGTGCCAGCAGGCGGAGGGGCGCAACTAATGAAAAACTGTTTTTT. Encoded protein: CASRRRGATNEKLFF.

The CDR3, as DNA: TGTGCCAGCAGTGAAATGCTCTTGGGCCGGACGATGGTCGATCACGAGCAGTACTTC. Residues: CASSEMLLGRTMVDHEQYF. V gene TRBV2 combines with J gene TRBJ2-7; D gene uncertain. Between the trimmed V and J ends, which lost 2 bases and 5 bases, there was a span of 28 bases. Looked up from germline, CDR1 is SNHLY and CDR2 is FYNNEI. The CDR3 has 19 residues.

This clone was counted once. CDR3 nucleotides: TGTGCCAGTAGTATCTGGGCCTCGGAGACCCAGTACTTC. It encodes CASSIWASETQYF. The V call is TRBV19, the J call TRBJ2-5; D call uncertain. The CDR3 has 13 residues. Germline V gene data show CDR1 as LNHDA and CDR2 as SQIVND (reference sequence). Trimming pared 3 bases from V and 5 bases from J, leaving 10 bases between.

A note on this clone: The junction departs from the called germline gene at one end, perhaps through a read error. This specimen includes other DNA sequences encoding the same CDR3. The CDR3 sequence: CASSDGGQQQFF. In DNA, the CDR3 is TGCGCCAGCAGCGACGGTGGGCAACAGCAGTTCTTC. The genes are TRBV5-4 and TRBJ2-1; no clear D. Germline values: CDR1 SGHNT, CDR2 YYREEE (reference sequence). The CDR3 loop spans 12 amino acids.

The chain joins TRBV6-6 to TRBJ2-3; 8 bases map to TRBD1. V lost 2 bases, J lost 0 bases, and 1 base stayed unmatched. CDR1 is MNHNY and CDR2 is SVGAGI in the germline V gene (reference sequence). The CDR3 totals 15 residues. Here the CDR3 reads CASSYRDRSTDTQYF. The DNA for the CDR3 is TGTGCCAGCAGTTACCGGGACAGGAGCACAGATACGCAGTATTTT.

This chain links TRBV7-2 with TRBJ1-2, with 9 bases fitting TRBD1. After removal of 4 bases from V and 8 bases from J, the junction contained 5 bases not matched to a gene. In germline, CDR1 is SGHTA, CDR2 FQGNSA. This CDR3 is 13 amino acids long. As DNA, the CDR3 is TGTGCCAGCAGCTCCCCGACAGGGGGGGGCTACACCTTC. Translated, it gives CASSSPTGGGYTF.

The J gene is TRBJ2-4, the V gene TRBV25-1; tentative D call: TRBD2 (6 bases). V was cut by 1 base and J by 8 bases, with 15 bases left in between. Germline lookup yields CDR1 MGHDK and CDR2 SYGVNS. The CDR3 consists of 15 residues. DNA for the CDR3: TGTGCCAGCAGTGAATCCGGGGGAGCATGGGACATTCAGTACTTC. It translates to CASSESGGAWDIQYF.

This chain links TRBV4-3 with TRBJ2-3; D may be TRBD2 (6 bases). CDR3 length equals 16 residues. Germline-derived CDR1 and CDR2 are LGHNA and YSLEER. Trimming cost V 1 base and J 1 base, with 12 bases left between them. Written as DNA, the CDR3 is TGCGCCAGCAGCCAAGCGTCCGGGAGCGGCACAGATACGCAGTATTTT. Translated: CASSQASGSGTDTQYF.

This chain links TRBV29-1 with TRBJ2-5; 9 bases fit TRBD1. The CDR3 is 13 residues long. CDR1 is SQVTM and CDR2 is ANQGSEA in the germline V gene. With V trimmed by 5 bases and J by 5 bases, 6 bases remained unmatched. The CDR3 here is CSVLYRGQETQYF. CDR3 sequence (DNA): TGCAGCGTTCTTTACAGGGGGCAGGAGACCCAGTACTTC.

The J gene is TRBJ1-1, the V gene TRBV11-3; a weak D match, TRBD1 (5 bases). Germline-derived CDR1 and CDR2 are SGHNT and YENEEA. Trimming took off 3 bases at V and 3 bases at J, with 14 bases between the two ends. The CDR3 is 15 residues long. The CDR3 region has the DNA TGTGCCAGCAGCTTTGGCATAATGGGGGACACTGAAGCTTTCTTT. As protein: CASSFGIMGDTEAFF.

CDR3: CASSNEDRQPQHF. The CDR3 bases are TGTGCCAGCTCAAATGAGGACCGGCAGCCCCAGCATTTT. The rearrangement joins TRBV18 to TRBJ1-5; D ambiguous. The CDR3 runs to 13 residues. Germline CDR1 is KGHSH and CDR2 is LQKENI. The V end was cut by 5 bases, the J end by 7 bases, with 12 bases between. Supplemented by reference TRBV18 and TRBJ1-5, the full variable domain reads NAGVMQNPRHLVRRRGQEARLRCSPMKGHSHVYWYRQLPEEGLKFMVYLQKENIIDESGMPKERFSAEFPKEGPSILRIQQVVRGDSAAYFCASSNEDRQPQHFGDGTRLSIL.

V and J are TRBV19 and TRBJ1-2; maybe TRBD1 (5 bases). CDR1 and CDR2 (germline): LNHDA, SQIVND (reference sequence). The CDR3 runs 14 residues. Trimming pared 2 bases from V and 4 bases from J, leaving 11 bases between. CDR3 sequence reads: CASSIPTVSYGYTF. Here the CDR3 DNA reads TGTGCCAGTAGTATACCGACAGTGTCCTATGGCTACACCTTC.